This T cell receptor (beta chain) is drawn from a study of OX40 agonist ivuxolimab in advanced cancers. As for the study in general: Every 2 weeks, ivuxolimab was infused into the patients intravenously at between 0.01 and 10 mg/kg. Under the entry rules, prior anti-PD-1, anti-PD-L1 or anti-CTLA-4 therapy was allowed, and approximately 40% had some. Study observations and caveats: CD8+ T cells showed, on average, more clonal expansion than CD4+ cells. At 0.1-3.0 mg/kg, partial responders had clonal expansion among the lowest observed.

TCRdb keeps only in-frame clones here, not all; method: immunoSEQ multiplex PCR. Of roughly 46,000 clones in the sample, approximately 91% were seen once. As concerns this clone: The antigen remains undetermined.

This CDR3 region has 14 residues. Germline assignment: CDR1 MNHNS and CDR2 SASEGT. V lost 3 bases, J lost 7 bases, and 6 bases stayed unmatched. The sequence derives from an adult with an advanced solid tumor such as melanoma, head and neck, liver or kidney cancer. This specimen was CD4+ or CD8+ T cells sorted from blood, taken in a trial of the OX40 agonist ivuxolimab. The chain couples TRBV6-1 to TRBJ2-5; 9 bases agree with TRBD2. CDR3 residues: CASSESSGVGTQYF. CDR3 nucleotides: TGTGCCAGCAGTGAGTCTAGCGGGGTAGGGACCCAGTACTTC.